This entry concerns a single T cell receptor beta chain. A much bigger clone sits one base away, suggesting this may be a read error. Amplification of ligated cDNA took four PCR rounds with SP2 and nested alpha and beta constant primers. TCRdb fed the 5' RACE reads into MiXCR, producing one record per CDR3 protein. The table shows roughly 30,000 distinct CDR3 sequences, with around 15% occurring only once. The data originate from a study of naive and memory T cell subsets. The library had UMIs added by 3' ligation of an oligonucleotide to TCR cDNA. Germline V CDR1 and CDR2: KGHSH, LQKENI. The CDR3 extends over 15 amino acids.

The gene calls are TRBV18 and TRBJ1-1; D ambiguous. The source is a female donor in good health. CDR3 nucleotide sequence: TGTGCCAGATCACCACCTGGGGTGGGAAACACTGAAGCTTTCTTT. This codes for CARSPPGVGNTEAFF.